This T cell receptor beta chain was captured by sequencing in a study of blood T cell repertoires in COVID-19. Study details: The United States, Italy and Spain provided the acute and convalescent COVID-19 samples.

Sequencing used immunoSEQ multiplex PCR; TCRdb keeps in-frame clones, though not all of them. The table records approximately 150,000 clones, more than 70% of them present only once. The CDR3 covers 16 residues. Germline V gives CDR1 LGHDT, CDR2 YNNKEL (reference sequence). With 0 bases clipped from V and 5 bases from J, the junction kept 8 bases outside the gene matches. This clone was seen a single time. The sequenced material came from peripheral blood. The chain joins TRBV3-1 (or the pseudogene TRBV3-2) to TRBJ1-2, with 8 bases identical to TRBD1. This TCR was sampled from a human donor in a cohort sampled during active COVID-19. This CDR3 is CASSQDPGQGGYGYTF. The CDR3 DNA follows: TGTGCCAGCAGCCAAGACCCTGGACAGGGCGGGTATGGCTACACCTTC.